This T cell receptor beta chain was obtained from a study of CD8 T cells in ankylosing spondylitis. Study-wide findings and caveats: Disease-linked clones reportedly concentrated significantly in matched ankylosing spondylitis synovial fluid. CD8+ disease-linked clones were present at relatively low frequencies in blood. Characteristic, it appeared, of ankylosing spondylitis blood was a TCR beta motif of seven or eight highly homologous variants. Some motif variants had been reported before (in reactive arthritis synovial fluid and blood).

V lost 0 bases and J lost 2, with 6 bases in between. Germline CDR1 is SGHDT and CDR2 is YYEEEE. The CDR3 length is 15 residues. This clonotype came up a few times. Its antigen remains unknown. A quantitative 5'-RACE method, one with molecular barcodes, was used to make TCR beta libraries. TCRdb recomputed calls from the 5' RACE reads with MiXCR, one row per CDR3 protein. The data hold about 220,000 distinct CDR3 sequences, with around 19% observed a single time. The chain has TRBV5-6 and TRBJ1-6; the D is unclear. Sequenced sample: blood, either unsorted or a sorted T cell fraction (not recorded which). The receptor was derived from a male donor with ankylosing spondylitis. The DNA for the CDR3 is TGTGCCAGCAGCTTGGGGGCAGCCTATAATTCACCCCTCCACTTT. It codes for CASSLGAAYNSPLHF.